This entry lists 7 T cell receptor beta chains sequenced from one sample in a study of blood T cell repertoires in COVID-19. Generated by immunoSEQ multiplex PCR, the TCRdb table keeps only in-frame clones and is missing some. The repertoire holds fewer than 85,000 clones, with around 85% as singletons. Sequencing was done on a sample of peripheral blood. These receptors were taken from an elderly man with acute or convalescent COVID-19.

CDR3 nucleotide sequence: TGTGCCAGCAGCTTTACAGGGAACTACGAGCAGTACTTC. It translates to CASSFTGNYEQYF. This chain uses TRBV11-3 with TRBJ2-7; TRBD1 is a possible D gene (6 bases). Trimming took 3 bases from V and 3 from J, leaving 9 bases between them. CDR3 length: 13 residues. Germline V gives CDR1 SGHNT, CDR2 YENEEA.

The rearrangement links TRBV6-2 or TRBV6-3 to TRBJ2-3; TRBD2 might be the D (6 bases). Looked up from germline, CDR1 is MNHEY and CDR2 is SVGEGT. V lost 3 bases and J 2 bases, leaving 15 bases between the germline ends. The CDR3 is 16 residues long. CDR3 protein: CASSYARGTLTDTQYF. The CDR3 bases are TGTGCCAGCAGTTATGCCCGGGGGACTCTCACAGATACGCAGTATTTT.

The V and J genes are TRBV5-6 and TRBJ1-3; 9 bases line up with TRBD1. Germline lookup yields CDR1 SGHDT and CDR2 YYEEEE. The ends lost 4 bases at V and 5 bases at J; junction bases unmatched: 7. The CDR3 is 15 residues long. The CDR3 DNA reads as TGTGCCAGCAGCCTTCGTGGGACAGGGAGAAACACCATATATTTT. Protein product: CASSLRGTGRNTIYF.

The CDR3 DNA sequence: TGTGCCAGCAGCCCGGGACAGGGGGCATATGATGAGCAGTTCTTC. Translated: CASSPGQGAYDEQFF. This chain joins TRBV7-2 and TRBJ2-1; the match to TRBD1 covers 12 bases. Germline V CDR1 and CDR2: SGHTA, FQGNSA. V lost 5 bases and J lost 8; bases outside the gene matches: 7. The CDR3 has 15 amino acids.

The chain has TRBV27 and TRBJ2-1; 9 nucleotides agree with TRBD1. The germline V gene encodes CDR1 MNHEY and CDR2 SMNVEV (reference sequence). V dropped 6 bases and J dropped 8; count of bases not matched to a gene: 11. The CDR3 length is 15 residues. This CDR3 reads CASRLLGTGIHEQFF. CDR3 nucleotides: TGTGCCAGCAGACTTCTCGGGACAGGGATTCATGAGCAGTTCTTC.

The chain joins TRBV18 to TRBJ1-5, with D perhaps TRBD1 (5 bases). This CDR3 spans 15 amino acids. Germline V lookup: CDR1 KGHSH, CDR2 LQKENI. Trimming shortened V by 2 bases and J by 6 bases, and 14 bases separated the two germline ends. The CDR3 DNA sequence: TGTGCCAGCTCACCAGTGGGGCAGTTTGGTCAGCCCCAGCATTTT. Its protein product is CASSPVGQFGQPQHF. Looking up the rest from reference TRBV18 and TRBJ1-5 gives the full variable domain: NAGVMQNPRHLVRRRGQEARLRCSPMKGHSHVYWYRQLPEEGLKFMVYLQKENIIDESGMPKERFSAEFPKEGPSILRIQQVVRGDSAAYFCASSPVGQFGQPQHFGDGTRLSIL.

This chain joins TRBV10-3 and TRBJ1-6; weak D call: TRBD1 (5 bases). Trimming cost V 8 bases and J 2 bases, with 13 bases left between them. The CDR3 loop spans 15 amino acids. Germline-derived CDR1 and CDR2 are ENHRY and SYGVKD. This chain's CDR3 is CAISPGRAYNSPLHF. DNA of the CDR3: TGTGCCATCTCTCCTGGCAGGGCCTATAATTCACCCCTCCACTTT.